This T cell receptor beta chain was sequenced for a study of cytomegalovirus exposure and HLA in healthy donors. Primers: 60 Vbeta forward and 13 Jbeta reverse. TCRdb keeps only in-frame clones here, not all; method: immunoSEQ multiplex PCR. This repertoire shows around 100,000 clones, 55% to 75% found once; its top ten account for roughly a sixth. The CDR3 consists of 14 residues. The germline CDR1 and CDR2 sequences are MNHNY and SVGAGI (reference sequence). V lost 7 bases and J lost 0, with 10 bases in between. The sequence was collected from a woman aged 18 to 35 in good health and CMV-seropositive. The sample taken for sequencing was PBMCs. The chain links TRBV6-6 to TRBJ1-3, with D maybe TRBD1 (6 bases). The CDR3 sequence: CASIQQGSGNTIYF. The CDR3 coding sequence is TGTGCCAGCATTCAACAGGGCTCTGGAAACACCATATATTTT.